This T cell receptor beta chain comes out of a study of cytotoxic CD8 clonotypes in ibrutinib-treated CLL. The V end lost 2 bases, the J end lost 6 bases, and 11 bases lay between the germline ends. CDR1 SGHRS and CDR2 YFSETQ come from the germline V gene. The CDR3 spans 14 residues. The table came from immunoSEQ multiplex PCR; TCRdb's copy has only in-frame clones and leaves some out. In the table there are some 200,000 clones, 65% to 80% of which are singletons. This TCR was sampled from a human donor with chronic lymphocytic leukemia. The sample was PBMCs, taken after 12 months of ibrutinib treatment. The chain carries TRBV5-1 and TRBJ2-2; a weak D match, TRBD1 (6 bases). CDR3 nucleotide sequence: TGCGCCAGCAGCTTCTCAGGGGCGGCCGGGGAGCTGTTTTTT. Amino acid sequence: CASSFSGAAGELFF.